This T cell receptor (beta chain) was found in a study of T cells in localized non-small cell lung cancer. Germline loops: CDR1 SGHRS, CDR2 YFSETQ. This CDR3 spans 14 amino acids. V lost 5 bases and J lost 6; bases outside the gene matches: 7. Assay used: immunoSEQ multiplex PCR; TCRdb lists only in-frame clones, some missing. The table lists roughly 1,600 clones, under 35% of them singletons. Lung adjacent to the tumor, free of atypia, was sampled at least 2 cm from its margin. The chain is built from TRBV5-1 and TRBJ2-1; 8 bases line up with TRBD1. The TCR sequence derives from a male donor at least 60 years old with stage I squamous cell lung carcinoma. The sample in question was normal lung tissue next to the tumor, obtained before any cancer treatment. The CDR3 region has the DNA TGCGCCAGCAGGAGTCAGGGGGCGGTCAATGAGCAGTTCTTC. The encoded protein is CASRSQGAVNEQFF. Using reference TRBV5-1 and TRBJ2-1 for the parts outside the CDR3, the full variable domain is KAGVTQTPRYLIKTRGQQVTLSCSPISGHRSVSWYQQTPGQGLQFLFEYFSETQRNKGNFPGRFSGRQFSNSRSEMNVSTLELGDSALYLCASRSQGAVNEQFFGPGTRLTVL.